The 18 T cell receptor beta chains listed next were all sequenced from one sample in a study of T cell repertoires in aging, cancer and after chemotherapy. Rearranged V-D-J TRB sequences were amplified with a mixed TRB-A/B primer pool. TCRdb ran MiXCR on the multiplex PCR reads and lists one entry per CDR3 protein. The repertoire holds about 14,000 distinct CDR3 sequences, with roughly 25% as singletons. Peripheral blood genomic DNA, not sorted cells or RNA, was the template. Sequenced: blood. The receptors shown here come from a human donor in good health.

This clonotype has a handful of counts. This chain connects TRBV7-9 to TRBJ2-7, with a possible D match to TRBD2 (5 bases). V lost 4 bases, J lost 7 bases, and 20 bases lay in between. Germline CDR1 is SEHNR and CDR2 is FQNEAQ (reference sequence). CDR3 size: 15 residues. CDR3 nucleotides: TGTGCCAGCAGCTACGAGGCTAGCAACGCTCAAGAGCAGTACTTC. Translating it yields CASSYEASNAQEQYF.

This clonotype was detected many times. CDR3 DNA: TGTGCCAGTAGTATTAAAGGGTTAGGAGTAGATACGCAGTATTTT. Its translation: CASSIKGLGVDTQYF. This sequence joins TRBV19 and TRBJ2-3; D is uncertain. This CDR3 spans 15 amino acids. V lost 3 bases and J lost 5, with 15 bases in between. Germline lookup yields CDR1 LNHDA and CDR2 SQIVND (reference sequence).

Here the CDR3 reads CASSLRDKGDTQYF. The CDR3 region has the DNA TGTGCCAGCAGCTTGCGGGACAAAGGAGATACGCAGTATTTT. The genes are TRBV5-5 and TRBJ2-3; a weak D match, TRBD1 (6 bases). The CDR3 contains 14 residues. Deletions cut 1 base from V and 5 bases from J, with 11 bases between. Germline V gene sequence: CDR1 SGHKS, CDR2 YYEKEE (reference sequence).

The genes are TRBV6-6 and TRBJ1-4; no clear D. V lost 3 bases and J 0 bases, leaving 5 bases between the germline ends. Germline V CDR1 and CDR2: MNHNY, SVGAGI (reference sequence). This CDR3 is built from 14 residues. DNA for the CDR3: TGTGCCAGCAGTTATTTGGCAACTAATGAAAAACTGTTTTTT. Protein sequence: CASSYLATNEKLFF.

Many counts were recorded for this clonotype. The chain combines TRBV7-2 with TRBJ1-6; possible D gene TRBD1, 5 bases. The CDR3 loop spans 15 amino acids. Trimming pared 0 bases from V and 8 bases from J, leaving 11 bases between. Germline V gene lookup returns CDR1 SGHTA and CDR2 FQGNSA. The CDR3 DNA is TGTGCCAGCAGCTTAGCAGGCAGGGCACATTCACCCCTCCACTTT. Translation gives CASSLAGRAHSPLHF.

V usage is TRBV7-2 and J usage is TRBJ1-5; 9 bases are a match to TRBD1. V shed 3 bases, J shed 7 bases, and the junction held 7 bases outside the gene matches. The germline CDR1 and CDR2 sequences are SGHTA and FQGNSA. This CDR3 is 15 amino acids long. The CDR3 loop reads CASSLSTGGRQPQHF. For the CDR3, the DNA is TGTGCCAGCAGCTTGAGTACAGGGGGCAGACAGCCCCAGCATTTT.

CDR3: CASSPTVEQFF. The CDR3 coding sequence is TGTGCCAGCTCCCCGACCGTGGAGCAGTTCTTC. The chain is built from TRBV18 and TRBJ2-1, with D unclear. V gave up 6 bases and J gave up 10 bases, with 10 bases separating them. Germline V gene sequence: CDR1 KGHSH, CDR2 LQKENI. CDR3 length: 11 residues.

This chain joins TRBV4-2 and TRBJ2-4; 9 nucleotides align to TRBD2. The junction had 9 bases not matched to a gene; V was cut back by 1 base and J by 5 bases. Germline-derived CDR1 and CDR2 are LGHNA and YNFKEQ. The CDR3 loop spans 17 amino acids. CDR3 protein: CASSQGGSGGLENIQYF. The CDR3 DNA reads as TGTGCCAGCAGCCAAGGGGGAAGCGGGGGGTTGGAAAACATTCAGTACTTC.

This clonotype was detected many times. The rearrangement links TRBV6-5 to TRBJ2-1, with D possibly being TRBD2 (6 bases). V lost 0 bases and J lost 0, with 9 bases in between. This CDR3 comprises 16 residues. The germline gives CDR1 MNHEY, CDR2 SVGAGI. The CDR3 spells CASSYSDGSSYNEQFF. CDR3 in DNA: TGTGCCAGCAGTTACTCGGACGGGAGCTCCTACAATGAGCAGTTCTTC.

This rearrangement joins TRBV10-2 to TRBJ1-5; 8 nucleotides agree with TRBD1. The germline V gene has CDR1 WSHSY and CDR2 SAAADI. The CDR3 loop spans 15 amino acids. The V gene end was trimmed by 2 bases and the J gene end by 7 bases; junction bases not matched to a gene: 7. CDR3 nucleotide sequence: TGCGCCAGCAGTGAGATGACAGGGGAAAGGCAGCCCCAGCATTTT. As protein: CASSEMTGERQPQHF.

CDR3 sequence reads: CASSAGQGSYEQYF. The DNA of the CDR3 is TGTGCCAGCAGTGCCGGACAGGGGAGCTACGAGCAGTACTTC. The chain joins TRBV6-6 to TRBJ2-7; 9 bases agree with TRBD1. The junction had 5 bases not matched to a gene; V was cut back by 5 bases and J by 3 bases. Germline V gene lookup returns CDR1 MNHNY and CDR2 SVGAGI (reference sequence). The CDR3 is 14 residues long.

This clonotype was observed a few times. The J gene is TRBJ1-1, the V gene TRBV5-4, with D hard to call. Germline V gene sequence: CDR1 SGHNT, CDR2 YYREEE (reference sequence). This CDR3 comprises 14 residues. The V gene lost 5 bases and the J gene lost 0 bases, with 11 bases spanning the gap. The CDR3 region is CASSWLGMNTEAFF. CDR3 nucleotides: TGTGCCAGCAGTTGGTTAGGAATGAACACTGAAGCTTTCTTT. Based on the CDR3 plus reference TRBV5-4 and TRBJ1-1, the full variable domain is ETGVTQSPTHLIKTRGQQVTLRCSSQSGHNTVSWYQQALGQGPQFIFQYYREEENGRGNFPPRFSGLQFPNYSSELNVNALELDDSALYLCASSWLGMNTEAFFGQGTRLTVV.

This clonotype has only a few counts. This chain connects TRBV10-1 to TRBJ2-1, with a tentative D call TRBD1 (6 bases). The CDR3 is made up of 14 amino acids. Germline assignment: CDR1 WNHNN and CDR2 SYGVQD (reference sequence). With 5 bases removed from V and 3 bases from J, the gap between germline ends came to 11 bases. DNA for the CDR3: TGCGCCAGCAGTTCAGGGGCGGTCTACAATGAGCAGTTCTTC. It codes for CASSSGAVYNEQFF.

This clonotype has more than one count but fewer than ten. The J gene is TRBJ1-1, the V gene TRBV30; D unclear. Germline loops: CDR1 GTSNPN, CDR2 SVGIG (reference sequence). This CDR3 is 13 amino acids long. The V and J ends lost 0 bases and 11 bases respectively, with 16 bases between them. The CDR3 DNA follows: TGTGCCTGGAGTGTATCCCGGGGAGGTGTGGCTTTCTTT. It is translated as CAWSVSRGGVAFF.

This clonotype was seen only a few times. The chain recombines TRBV20-1 with TRBJ1-4; no reliable D call. The CDR3 totals 12 residues. V was shortened by 0 bases and J by 13 bases, with 12 bases between the two germline ends. Germline CDR1 DFQATT, CDR2 SNEGSKA (reference sequence). The CDR3 DNA sequence: TGCAGTGCTAGAGATCACGGGTGGAGACTGTTTTTT. Its protein product is CSARDHGWRLFF.

This clonotype was counted only a few times. This chain joins TRBV18 and TRBJ2-5; D gene unclear. CDR3 length: 13 amino acids. Per germline, CDR1 KGHSH and CDR2 LQKENI. The V end lost 2 bases, the J end lost 2 bases, and 6 bases lay between the germline ends. Here the CDR3 reads CASSPSQQETQYF. CDR3 DNA: TGTGCCAGCTCACCAAGCCAGCAAGAGACCCAGTACTTC.

The chain links TRBV10-1 to TRBJ2-2, with TRBD1 matching 7 bases. J was trimmed by 2 bases and V by 4 bases; bases with no gene match: 7. The CDR3 length is 16 residues. The germline gives CDR1 WNHNN, CDR2 SYGVQD (reference sequence). CDR3 protein: CASSGRQGGNTGELFF. CDR3 sequence (DNA): TGCGCCAGCAGTGGTCGACAGGGTGGAAACACCGGGGAGCTGTTTTTT.

This clonotype was seen more than once but under ten times. The CDR3 here is CASSDTDRDEQFF. The CDR3 nucleotides read TGTGCCAGCAGTGATACCGATAGGGATGAGCAGTTCTTC. This sequence joins TRBV6-4 and TRBJ2-1; D gene ambiguous. V lost 3 bases and J lost 8, with 11 bases in between. Germline CDR1 and CDR2: MRHNA and SNTAGT. This CDR3 has 13 residues.